This paragraph covers one TCR beta chain sequence. Libraries were prepared by immunoSEQ multiplex PCR; TCRdb keeps only in-frame clonotypes and omits some of them. The sample has roughly 71,000 clones, less than 90% seen once. From germline, CDR1 is SNHLY and CDR2 FYNNEI. This CDR3 is built from 13 residues. Trimming removed 8 bases from V and 5 bases from J, with 15 bases in between. The source of the sample is a study of OX40 agonist ivuxolimab in advanced cancers. Across the study: Ivuxolimab is an agonistic anti-OX40 (CD134) antibody, and patients were treated with it.

The V and J genes are TRBV2 and TRBJ1-1; D remains unclear. The sample consisted of CD4+ or CD8+ T cells sorted from blood, taken in a trial of the OX40 agonist ivuxolimab. This clonotype was obtained from an adult with an advanced solid tumor such as melanoma, head and neck, liver or kidney cancer. This chain's CDR3 is CASRFLQETEAFF. CDR3 in DNA: TGTGCCAGCCGCTTCTTGCAGGAGACTGAAGCTTTCTTT.